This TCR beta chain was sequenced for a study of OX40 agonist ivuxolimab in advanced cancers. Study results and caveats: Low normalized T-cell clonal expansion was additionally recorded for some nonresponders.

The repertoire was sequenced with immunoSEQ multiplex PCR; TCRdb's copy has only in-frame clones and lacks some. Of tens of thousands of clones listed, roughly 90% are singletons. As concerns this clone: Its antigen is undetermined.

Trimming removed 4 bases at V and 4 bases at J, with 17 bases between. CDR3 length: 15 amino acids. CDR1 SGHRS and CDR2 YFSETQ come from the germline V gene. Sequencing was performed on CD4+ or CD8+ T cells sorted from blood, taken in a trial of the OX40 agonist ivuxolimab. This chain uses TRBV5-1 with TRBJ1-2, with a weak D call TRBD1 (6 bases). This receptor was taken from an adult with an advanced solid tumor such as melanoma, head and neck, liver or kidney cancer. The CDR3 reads CASSPPGGLSYGYTF. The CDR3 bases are TGCGCCAGCAGCCCGCCGGGGGGCCTGAGCTATGGCTACACCTTC.